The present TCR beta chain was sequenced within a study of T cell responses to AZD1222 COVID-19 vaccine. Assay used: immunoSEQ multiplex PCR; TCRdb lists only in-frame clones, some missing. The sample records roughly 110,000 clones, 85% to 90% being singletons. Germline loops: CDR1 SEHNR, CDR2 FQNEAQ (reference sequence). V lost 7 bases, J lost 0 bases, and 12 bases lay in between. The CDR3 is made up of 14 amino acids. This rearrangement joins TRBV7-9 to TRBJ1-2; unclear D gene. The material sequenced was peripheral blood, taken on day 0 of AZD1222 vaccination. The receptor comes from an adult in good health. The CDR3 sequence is CASTPDVSNYGYTF. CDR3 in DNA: TGTGCCAGCACCCCTGACGTATCTAACTATGGCTACACCTTC.